This is a list of T cell receptor beta chains from one sample in a study of T cells in Graves' hyperthyroidism and ophthalmopathy. TCRdb analysed the multiplex PCR reads with MiXCR anew, one entry per CDR3 protein. The table includes approximately 220,000 distinct CDR3 sequences, 15% to 20% detected once. Sequences were obtained from blood. Every receptor here comes from a man aged 40-50 years with Graves' hyperthyroidism. Both conserved end residues are part of each CDR3. The D gene is left open where the match is weak. Some rows have no size entry. The others give once, few or many, or a class for an expanded clone.

TRBV24-1	-	TRBD1	TRBJ2-2	CATSDWDRSVTGELFF	TGTGCCACCAGTGATTGGGACAGGTCGGTCACCGGGGAGCTGTTTTTT
TRBV20-1	many	-	TRBJ1-5	CSARTVQGNQPQHF	TGCAGTGCCAGGACGGTTCAAGGCAATCAGCCCCAGCATTTT
TRBV11-2	many	-	TRBJ1-3	CASKRPGNTIYF	TGTGCCAGCAAGCGGCCAGGAAACACCATATATTTT
TRBV6-1	many	TRBD2	TRBJ2-3	CASREWGLAGATDTQYF	TGTGCCAGCAGGGAATGGGGGCTAGCGGGGGCCACAGATACGCAGTATTTT
TRBV6-1	few	-	TRBJ2-7	CASSELGGIDEQYF	TGTGCCAGCAGTGAACTGGGCGGAATCGACGAGCAGTACTTC
TRBV30	many	-	TRBJ2-7	CAWSADTTGEQYF	TGTGCCTGGAGTGCCGACACGACGGGGGAGCAGTACTTC
TRBV7-9	many	-	TRBJ2-7	CASSSDTIEQYF	TGTGCCAGCAGCTCCGACACCATCGAGCAGTACTTC
TRBV28	many	-	TRBJ1-5	CASSLPPFAQHF	TGTGCCAGCAGTTTACCCCCTTTCGCCCAGCATTTT
TRBV24-1	many	-	TRBJ1-2	CATSAGAAYGYTF	TGTGCCACTTCCGCCGGGGCAGCCTATGGCTACACCTTC
TRBV27	-	-	TRBJ2-4	CASSLRRQALNIQYF	TGTGCCAGCAGTTTACGCCGGCAGGCCTTAAACATTCAGTACTTC
TRBV20-1	many	TRBD2	TRBJ2-3	CSACLSGGDTQYF	TGCAGTGCCTGCCTAAGCGGGGGAGATACGCAGTATTTT
TRBV7-2	many	-	TRBJ1-3	CASTGTSTGNTIYF	TGTGCCAGTACCGGGACATCGACCGGGAACACCATATATTTT
TRBV3-1	-	-	TRBJ1-1	CASSRGTLADTEAFF	TGTGCCAGCAGCCGAGGGACCTTAGCGGACACTGAAGCTTTCTTT
TRBV25-1	once	TRBD1	TRBJ2-2	CASSATGAGELFF	TGTGCCAGCAGTGCAACAGGGGCCGGGGAGCTGTTTTTT
TRBV9	-	TRBD1	TRBJ1-6	CASSGGRGPSPLHF	TGTGCCAGCAGCGGTGGCAGGGGGCCTTCACCCCTCCACTTT
TRBV12-3/TRBV12-4	few	-	TRBJ1-1	CASSLEGDGEAFF	TGTGCCAGCAGTTTGGAAGGGGACGGCGAAGCTTTCTTT
TRBV5-1	-	-	TRBJ2-7	CASSLVGGGMGEQYF	TGCGCCAGCAGCTTGGTCGGAGGGGGCATGGGCGAGCAGTACTTC
TRBV4-1	-	TRBD1	TRBJ2-7	CASSQVGTASYEQYF	TGCGCCAGCAGCCAAGTAGGGACAGCCTCCTACGAGCAGTACTTC
TRBV4-2	few	-	TRBJ1-5	CASSQKGYDNQPQHF	TGTGCCAGCAGCCAAAAGGGGTACGACAATCAGCCCCAGCATTTT
TRBV6-2/TRBV6-3	few	TRBD1	TRBJ1-2	CASSYLRTGGGYGYTF	TGTGCCAGCAGTTACCTTCGGACAGGGGGCGGCTATGGCTACACCTTC
TRBV7-2	few	TRBD2	TRBJ2-1	CASSPLSGGYNEQFF	TGTGCCAGCAGCCCCCTCAGCGGGGGGTACAATGAGCAGTTCTTC
TRBV29-1	-	TRBD1	TRBJ1-4	CSGGQGGEKLFF	TGCAGCGGGGGACAGGGGGGCGAAAAACTGTTTTTT
TRBV4-1	many	-	TRBJ1-2	CASSQGYSPNYGYTF	TGCGCCAGCAGCCAAGGTTACAGTCCTAACTATGGCTACACCTTC
TRBV6-1	many	-	TRBJ2-3	CASSEMADTQYF	TGTGCCAGCAGTGAAATGGCAGATACGCAGTATTTT
TRBV7-2	many	-	TRBJ2-7	CASSRDWGYEQYF	TGTGCCAGCAGCCGGGACTGGGGCTACGAGCAGTACTTC
TRBV6-6	many	-	TRBJ2-5	CASSYELGETQYF	TGTGCCAGCAGTTACGAACTGGGGGAGACCCAGTACTTC
TRBV20-1	many	-	TRBJ2-2	CSATPRFAGELFF	TGCAGTGCTACACCGAGGTTCGCCGGGGAGCTGTTTTTT
TRBV19	-	TRBD1	TRBJ2-2	CASSILRGGGNTGELFF	TGTGCCAGTAGTATTCTGAGAGGGGGCGGGAACACCGGGGAGCTGTTTTTT
TRBV11-1	few	TRBD1	TRBJ1-1	CASSPDRDAEAFF	TGTGCCAGCAGCCCGGACAGGGACGCTGAAGCTTTCTTT
TRBV7-9	many	TRBD1	TRBJ1-2	CASSPTGGHGYTF	TGTGCCAGCAGCCCAACAGGGGGCCATGGCTACACCTTC
TRBV12-3/TRBV12-4	many	TRBD1	TRBJ2-1	CASSPDRGTYNEQFF	TGTGCCAGCAGTCCCGACAGGGGGACCTACAATGAGCAGTTCTTC
TRBV6-2/TRBV6-3	-	TRBD2	TRBJ2-1	CASSLHPVGTSGVGEQFF	TGTGCCAGCAGCCTACATCCGGTAGGGACTAGCGGGGTAGGTGAGCAGTTCTTC
TRBV5-1	many	TRBD2	TRBJ2-1	CASSWGLAGGRYNEQFF	TGCGCCAGCAGCTGGGGACTAGCGGGGGGGAGGTACAATGAGCAGTTCTTC
TRBV28	few	-	TRBJ1-4	CASSLRKEKLFF	TGTGCCAGCAGTTTAAGAAAGGAAAAACTGTTTTTT
TRBV27	many	-	TRBJ1-1	CASSLGRFGTEAFF	TGTGCCAGCAGTTTAGGTCGTTTTGGCACTGAAGCTTTCTTT
TRBV24-1	many	TRBD1	TRBJ1-1	CANGQGNTEAFF	TGTGCCAATGGACAGGGGAACACTGAAGCTTTCTTT
TRBV18	many	-	TRBJ2-7	CASSPRSQGHEQYF	TGTGCCAGCTCACCACGTAGCCAGGGACACGAGCAGTACTTC
TRBV7-9	many	-	TRBJ1-4	CASSLWGRRKETNEKLFF	TGTGCCAGCAGCTTATGGGGGCGGAGGAAAGAGACTAATGAAAAACTGTTTTTT
TRBV11-3	many	TRBD1	TRBJ2-7	CASSLDPPGQGDHEQYF	TGTGCCAGCAGCTTAGATCCCCCGGGACAGGGGGACCACGAGCAGTACTTC
TRBV15	many	-	TRBJ2-5	CATSSTGRRETQYF	TGTGCCACCAGCAGCACAGGGCGGCGAGAGACCCAGTACTTC